Listed below are T cell receptor beta chains from one sample, sequenced in a study of cytomegalovirus exposure and HLA in healthy donors. TCRdb keeps only in-frame clones here, not all; method: immunoSEQ multiplex PCR. The sample lists roughly 160,000 clones; around 76% were seen once. The sequenced sample consisted of PBMCs. These receptors were collected from a man in his 60s in good health and CMV-seronegative. Both conserved end residues are part of each CDR3. The order of the fields is clone size, D gene, J gene, V gene, CDR3 DNA, CDR3 protein. A D gene is named only where the DNA matches it firmly. Expanded clones get a size class; other rows say once, few or many, or leave the size out.

-,TRBD2,TRBJ2-7,TRBV6-5,TGTGCCAGCAGTTACTCTAGCGGGGACGCCTACGAGCAGTACTTC,CASSYSSGDAYEQYF
once,-,TRBJ2-7,TRBV11-1,TGTGCCAGCAGCTTAGGAACCAGGGGCTCCTACGAGCAGTACTTC,CASSLGTRGSYEQYF
-,-,TRBJ2-2,TRBV19,TGTGCCACGGGGGTGGCGGGTAGGAGCGGGGAGCTGTTTTTT,CATGVAGRSGELFF
-,-,TRBJ2-7,TRBV7-7,TGTGCCAGCAGCTTAGAGGGCAGGGCCACCTACGAGCAGTACTTC,CASSLEGRATYEQYF
-,TRBD1,TRBJ2-6,TRBV5-4,TGTGCCGGCGGGACAGGCGACTCTGGGGCCAACGTCCTGACTTTC,CAGGTGDSGANVLTF
-,TRBD1,TRBJ2-1,TRBV6-5,TGTGCCAGCAGTTTGACAGGGGTGGAAGTCGATGAGCAGTTCTTC,CASSLTGVEVDEQFF
-,TRBD1,TRBJ2-5,TRBV14,TGTGCCAGCAGCCGTAGGGGACAGGGGGCTCAGGCGACCCAGTACTTC,CASSRRGQGAQATQYF
-,TRBD2,TRBJ2-7,TRBV11-3,TGTGCCAGCAGCTTAGCTAGGGACTACAACGAGCAGTACTTC,CASSLARDYNEQYF
few,TRBD1,TRBJ1-2,TRBV4-3,TGCGCCAGCAGCCAAGCCCACATTGACAGGGGCTATGGCTACACCTTC,CASSQAHIDRGYGYTF
-,TRBD2,TRBJ2-1,TRBV10-1,TGCGCCAGCAGTGCTGGGTTGGGAGGGTACTACAATGAGCAGTTCTTC,CASSAGLGGYYNEQFF
-,TRBD2,TRBJ2-7,TRBV19,TGTGCCAGTAGCCTAGCGGGGGGAGCCTACGAGCAGTACTTC,CASSLAGGAYEQYF
-,TRBD2,TRBJ2-3,TRBV7-9,TGTGCCAGCAGCTTCACCCGGGACTACCCGGGGGATACGCAGTATTTT,CASSFTRDYPGDTQYF